A selection of T cell receptor beta chains follows, all from one sample in a study of blood T cells in healthy people across ages. TCRdb passed the 5' RACE reads through MiXCR, listing each CDR3 protein once. The data show 1.6 million or so distinct CDR3 sequences, with around 36% seen just once and 10% to 12% held by the top ten. Sequencing was performed on blood. The receptor set was obtained from a woman younger than 45 in good health. Each CDR3 is given with its conserved first and last residue. D genes are given only for firm matches. Clone size appears in some rows only: once, few, many, or a class for an expanded clone.

j_call	v_call	clone_size	d_call	cdr3_nt	cdr3_aa
TRBJ2-7	TRBV10-3	-	TRBD2	TGTGCCATCAGTGGGAAGGCGGGGGAGCGCGAGCAGTACTTC	CAISGKAGEREQYF
TRBJ1-4	TRBV5-1	-	TRBD1	TGCGCCAGCAGCTCGGGACAGGATCTAATTAACGGTGAAAAACTGTTTTTT	CASSSGQDLINGEKLFF
TRBJ2-5	TRBV7-2	-	-	TGTGACAGCAGCTTAGCGCCGGAACCAGTCCAAGAGACCCAGTACTTC	CDSSLAPEPVQETQYF
TRBJ2-2	TRBV20-1	-	TRBD2	TGCAGTGCTAGAGACTCGAAGGGACTAGCGGGGGCCCCATCGGGGGAGCTGTTTTTT	CSARDSKGLAGAPSGELFF
TRBJ2-1	TRBV5-1	-	-	TGCGCCAGCAGCTTCGGGAGCCCCCACAATGAGCAGTTCTTC	CASSFGSPHNEQFF
TRBJ2-2	TRBV4-1	once	-	TGCGCCAGCAGCTCGAGTGGCGGCCTGAACACCGGGGAGCTGTTTTTT	CASSSSGGLNTGELFF
TRBJ2-1	TRBV9	-	-	TGTGCCAGCAGCGTAGTACAGGGGGGGCGTGAGCAGTTCTTC	CASSVVQGGREQFF
TRBJ2-5	TRBV3-1	-	-	TGTGCCAGCAGCCAATTTACCGTCTGGGGTTTCGAGAGGCAGTACTTC	CASSQFTVWGFERQYF
TRBJ2-3	TRBV12-3/TRBV12-4	-	TRBD2	TGTGCCCGCAGTTTTAGCGGGAGGGCCACCACAGATACGCAGTATTTT	CARSFSGRATTDTQYF
TRBJ2-3	TRBV2	few	TRBD1	TGTGCCAGCAGGGTAGGACAGGGGAACACAGATACGCAGTATTTT	CASRVGQGNTDTQYF
TRBJ2-7	TRBV15	-	TRBD2	TGTGCCACCAGCAGAGATGGGAGGGCCGAGCAGTACTTC	CATSRDGRAEQYF
TRBJ2-5	TRBV27	few	-	TGTGCCAGCAGTTTACTGGGCAGGGTAGAGACCCAGTACTTC	CASSLLGRVETQYF
TRBJ2-1	TRBV7-3	-	TRBD2	TGTGCCAGCAGCTTAACCCCCCGGGGGGTTGGGTTCGATGAGCAGTTCTTC	CASSLTPRGVGFDEQFF
TRBJ2-5	TRBV6-6	many	-	TGTGCCAGCGGCCAGGGTGGACCCAGGCAAGAGACCCAGTACTTC	CASGQGGPRQETQYF
TRBJ1-1	TRBV29-1	-	-	TGCAGCGTTGTAGAGGGAGGGGGCACTGAAGCTTTCTTT	CSVVEGGGTEAFF
TRBJ2-7	TRBV5-1	-	-	TGCGCCAGCAGCTCGTCGGGGAACGTCGAGCAGTACTTC	CASSSSGNVEQYF
TRBJ1-1	TRBV29-1	few	-	TGCAGCGTTGCGGTGACGAACACTGAAGCTTTCTTT	CSVAVTNTEAFF
TRBJ1-1	TRBV12-3/TRBV12-4	-	-	TGTGCCAGCATTCTGTACGGGAACACTGAAGCTTTCTTT	CASILYGNTEAFF
TRBJ2-7	TRBV20-1	few	TRBD2	TGCAGTGCTAGCTCTCTTAGCGGGGGGGCCTACGAGCAGTACTTC	CSASSLSGGAYEQYF
TRBJ2-5	TRBV5-1	few	TRBD2	TGCGCCAGCAGCTGGGGACTAGCGGGGGGAGAGACCCAGTACTTC	CASSWGLAGGETQYF
TRBJ2-3	TRBV5-1	few	-	TGCGCCAGCAGCCAACAGGGAGAGGGCCCAGATACGCAGTATTTT	CASSQQGEGPDTQYF
TRBJ2-5	TRBV5-1	few	TRBD2	TGCGCCAGCAGCCGGGCGGGGACTAGCGGGAGGAGTGGAGAGACCCAGTACTTC	CASSRAGTSGRSGETQYF
TRBJ1-2	TRBV6-1	few	-	TGTGCCAGCAGCCGGGTCCTGGGGTATGGCTACACCTTC	CASSRVLGYGYTF
TRBJ1-5	TRBV20-1	-	-	TGCAGTGCTAAAGGGGGGCGCAATCAGCCCCAGCATTTT	CSAKGGRNQPQHF
TRBJ2-1	TRBV6-6	-	-	TGTGCCAGCAGTCCTTCCTTACCTAACTCCTACAATGAGCAGTTCTTC	CASSPSLPNSYNEQFF